This TCR beta chain was identified during a study of shared clonotypes between healthy human individuals. Study-level background: Per-donor plates numbered three CD4 naive, three CD4 memory, two CD8 naive and one CD8 memory. Study-level points and caveats: Estimated richness was generally greater in naive than memory subsets. The study drew on few donors, limiting represented genetic and exposure-history diversity.

Cells designated naive CD8 were CD45RO-negative and were positively selected for CCR7, with terminally differentiated effector memory CD45RA+ cells excluded. CDR3 size: 14 residues. Per the germline V gene, CDR1 is GTSNPN and CDR2 is SVGIG (reference sequence). Trimming cost V 4 bases and J 1 base, with 13 bases left between them. Worth noting for this clone: The antigen is unknown.

Investigators spread the genomic DNA of each subset evenly over several immunoSEQ plates. The method was immunoSEQ multiplex PCR; TCRdb's version includes in-frame clones alone and lacks a portion of them. The table includes under 2,000,000 clones, about 94% detected once. This sequence originates from a man aged 18 to 29 in good health. The specimen was naive CD8+ T cells sorted from blood. V is TRBV30 and J is TRBJ2-5; maybe TRBD2 (7 bases). CDR3 sequence: CAWTFAGAQETQYF. For the CDR3, the DNA is TGTGCCTGGACATTTGCGGGGGCCCAAGAGACCCAGTACTTC.